A single sample gave rise to the 30 T cell receptor beta chains below, sequenced in a study of blood T cell repertoires in COVID-19. The assay was immunoSEQ multiplex PCR, and TCRdb's table has in-frame clones only and misses some. Here the sample spans a few hundred thousand clones, about 85% being singletons. The sequencing input was peripheral blood. These receptors originate from a human donor with COVID-19, enrolled during active disease. The donor label of this sample is uncertain.

J is TRBJ1-6 and V is TRBV4-2; tentatively, D is TRBD1 (6 bases). Per the germline V gene, CDR1 is LGHNA and CDR2 is YNFKEQ. Deletions cut 1 base from V and 3 bases from J, with 13 bases between. The CDR3 runs 17 residues. The CDR3 DNA reads TGTGCCAGCAGCCAAGCTGACAGGATTAACTATAATTCACCCCTCCACTTT. Its translation is CASSQADRINYNSPLHF.

This clone was seen a single time. The CDR3 loop is CATRYPLPPGGWGEVGYTF. CDR3 DNA sequence: TGTGCCACCCGCTACCCCCTTCCACCCGGAGGGTGGGGGGAGGTAGGCTACACCTTC. The chain recombines TRBV19 with TRBJ1-2; TRBD1 might be the D (5 bases). V lost 10 bases, J lost 8 bases, and 38 bases lay in between. CDR3 length equals 19 residues. The germline CDR1 and CDR2 sequences are LNHDA and SQIVND (reference sequence).

The V gene is TRBV27, the J gene TRBJ1-1; TRBD1 is a possible D gene (5 bases). CDR3 length: 16 amino acids. Germline-derived CDR1 and CDR2 are MNHEY and SMNVEV (reference sequence). Trimming removed 0 bases from V and 5 bases from J, with 16 bases in between. The CDR3 nucleotides are TGTGCCAGCAGTTTATCGGGGATCGGGGGGATAACTGAAGCTTTCTTT. This translates into CASSLSGIGGITEAFF.

V gene TRBV24-1 combines with J gene TRBJ1-2, with TRBD1 matching over 9 bases. The CDR3 runs 13 residues. Germline V CDR1 and CDR2: KGHDR, SFDVKD. V was clipped by 3 bases and J by 8 bases; unmatched bases: 3. For the CDR3, the DNA is TGTGCCACCAGTGATCGGACAGGGGACGGCTACACCTTC. Amino acid sequence: CATSDRTGDGYTF.

CDR3 amino acids: CASSLVDSFSTEAFF. The CDR3 DNA reads as TGTGCCAGCAGCTTAGTGGACAGCTTCTCCACTGAAGCTTTCTTT. The rearrangement links TRBV11-1 to TRBJ1-1, with D maybe TRBD1 (6 bases). V shed 1 base and J shed 4 bases, with 13 bases lying between them. From germline, CDR1 is SGHAT and CDR2 FQDESV (reference sequence). This CDR3 is built from 15 residues.

V usage is TRBV18 and J usage is TRBJ1-5; the match to TRBD1 covers 8 bases. CDR1 is KGHSH, CDR2 LQKENI, per germline. This CDR3 is built from 17 residues. V lost 2 bases, J lost 1 base, and 7 bases stayed unmatched. The DNA for the CDR3 is TGTGCCAGCTCACCAACGGCAGGGGGCGCGAGCAATCAGCCCCAGCATTTT. This gives the protein CASSPTAGGASNQPQHF. The variable domain in full, completed from reference TRBV18 and TRBJ1-5, reads NAGVMQNPRHLVRRRGQEARLRCSPMKGHSHVYWYRQLPEEGLKFMVYLQKENIIDESGMPKERFSAEFPKEGPSILRIQQVVRGDSAAYFCASSPTAGGASNQPQHFGDGTRLSIL.

The J gene is TRBJ1-2, the V gene TRBV28, with TRBD1 as a possible D gene (6 bases). There are 14 residues in the CDR3. V was trimmed by 6 bases and J by 8 bases, leaving 19 bases between them. CDR1 is MDHEN, CDR2 SYDVKM, per germline. The CDR3 reads CASSQQQGWIGYTF. CDR3 coding DNA: TGTGCCAGCAGCCAACAACAGGGATGGATCGGCTACACCTTC.

This rearrangement joins TRBV19 to TRBJ2-7, with 9 bases matching TRBD1. CDR1 is LNHDA and CDR2 is SQIVND in the germline V gene (reference sequence). Germline trimming cut 6 bases from V and 4 bases from J; bases unmatched to any gene: 10. The length of the CDR3 is 15 residues. CDR3 residues: CASSLHRGQGYEQYF. CDR3 nucleotides: TGTGCCAGTAGCCTCCACAGGGGGCAGGGGTACGAGCAGTACTTC.

The chain couples TRBV27 to TRBJ2-1, with D perhaps matching TRBD1 (5 bases). Germline assignment: CDR1 MNHEY and CDR2 SMNVEV (reference sequence). V shed 5 bases and J shed 9 bases, with 23 bases lying between them. This CDR3 is built from 16 residues. The CDR3 DNA sequence: TGTGCCAGCAGTCAAAACCCGACCGGAGCAAGGGGTGAGCAGTTCTTC. This translates into CASSQNPTGARGEQFF.

This rearrangement joins TRBV19 to TRBJ2-1; 9 nucleotides agree with TRBD2. With V trimmed by 4 bases and J by 0 bases, 4 bases remained unmatched. Germline CDR1 reads LNHDA; CDR2 reads SQIVND (reference sequence). The CDR3 sequence is 16 residues long. The CDR3 DNA follows: TGTGCCAGTAGTACCCGCGGGAGGGCCTCCTACAATGAGCAGTTCTTC. Its translation is CASSTRGRASYNEQFF.

The chain carries TRBV19 and TRBJ2-1; 10 bases map to TRBD2. This CDR3 spans 14 amino acids. V lost 8 bases and J lost 7; bases outside the gene matches: 8. Germline CDR1 and CDR2: LNHDA and SQIVND (reference sequence). The CDR3 DNA reads as TGTGCCAGTGAGCTAGCGGGAGCGGGGAATGAGCAGTTCTTC. Protein sequence: CASELAGAGNEQFF.

The chain recombines TRBV30 with TRBJ2-1; the match to TRBD2 covers 13 bases. CDR3 length: 15 residues. The V and J ends lost 0 bases and 7 bases, in that order; junction bases with no gene match: 3. Germline V gene lookup returns CDR1 GTSNPN and CDR2 SVGIG (reference sequence). CDR3 coding DNA: TGTGCCTGGAGTGTACTAGCGGGAGGGCCTAATGAGCAGTTCTTC. It specifies CAWSVLAGGPNEQFF.

Only one count was recorded for this clone. V is TRBV14 and J is TRBJ1-1; D remains unclear. V was trimmed by 1 base and J by 6 bases, leaving 9 bases between them. The CDR3 sequence is 13 residues long. Germline lookup yields CDR1 SGHDN and CDR2 FVKESK. The CDR3 nucleotides read TGTGCCAGCAGCCAAGGCGGGAGACCTGAAGCTTTCTTT. This encodes CASSQGGRPEAFF.

This chain connects TRBV11-1 to TRBJ2-1, with 11 bases that match TRBD2. The CDR3 covers 15 residues. V lost 5 bases and J lost 8; bases outside the gene matches: 8. From germline, CDR1 is SGHAT and CDR2 FQDESV (reference sequence). This CDR3 is CASSPGIAGGYEQFF. DNA of the CDR3: TGTGCCAGCAGCCCCGGAATAGCGGGAGGGTATGAGCAGTTCTTC.

The rearrangement links TRBV28 to TRBJ1-6; weak D call: TRBD1 (5 bases). The CDR3 is 14 residues long. The V and J ends lost 10 bases and 8 bases respectively, with 18 bases between them. Germline V CDR1 and CDR2: MDHEN, SYDVKM. DNA of the CDR3: TGTGCCATCCCGGGGGGGGGATCAGATTCACCCCTCCACTTT. This encodes CAIPGGGSDSPLHF.

This chain connects TRBV11-1 to TRBJ2-5; 8 bases are a match to TRBD1. CDR1 and CDR2 (germline): SGHAT, FQDESV (reference sequence). V shed 5 bases and J 10 bases; nucleotides not matched to a gene: 6. The CDR3 is 12 amino acids. The CDR3 here is CASSIDRGNQYF. Written as DNA, the CDR3 is TGTGCCAGCAGCATCGACAGGGGAAACCAGTACTTC.

Only one count was recorded for this clone. The chain carries TRBV6-5 and TRBJ1-3, with D uncertain. Trimming shortened V by 3 bases and J by 0 bases, and 12 bases separated the two germline ends. The germline V gene encodes CDR1 MNHEY and CDR2 SVGAGI. The length of the CDR3 is 16 residues. The CDR3 DNA is TGTGCCAGCAGTTATAAGGCGGGGTTCTCTGGAAACACCATATATTTT. Protein sequence: CASSYKAGFSGNTIYF.

J is TRBJ2-1 and V is TRBV24-1; 11 positions agree with TRBD2. The CDR3 is made up of 15 amino acids. Germline assignment: CDR1 KGHDR and CDR2 SFDVKD. Trimming cost V 9 bases and J 9 bases; bases outside gene matches: 12. The CDR3 nucleotides read TGTGCCACCCGTAGCGGGAGGGGGTTAGGTGGTGAGCAGTTCTTC. Translation: CATRSGRGLGGEQFF.

V is TRBV18 and J is TRBJ1-5; TRBD1 might be the D (5 bases). The germline V and J ends were trimmed by 0 bases and 0 bases, with 9 bases remaining between them. This CDR3 is built from 16 residues. CDR1 KGHSH and CDR2 LQKENI come from the germline V gene. The CDR3 region is CASSPPTENSNQPQHF. In nucleotides, the CDR3 is TGTGCCAGCTCACCACCGACAGAAAATAGCAATCAGCCCCAGCATTTT. The whole variable domain, filled in from reference TRBV18 and TRBJ1-5, reads NAGVMQNPRHLVRRRGQEARLRCSPMKGHSHVYWYRQLPEEGLKFMVYLQKENIIDESGMPKERFSAEFPKEGPSILRIQQVVRGDSAAYFCASSPPTENSNQPQHFGDGTRLSIL.

Comments on this clone: Other DNA sequences in this specimen translate into the identical CDR3. In DNA, the CDR3 is TGTGCCAGCAGTGCCGACAGGGGGCGGGTCGAAGCTTTCTTT. Its protein product is CASSADRGRVEAFF. The chain joins TRBV5-4 to TRBJ1-1; 10 bases are shared with TRBD1. There are 14 residues in the CDR3. V lost 5 bases, J lost 8 bases, and 9 bases stayed unmatched. Germline V CDR1 and CDR2: SGHNT, YYREEE (reference sequence).

This chain connects TRBV30 to TRBJ2-1; TRBD2 matches 7 bases. This CDR3 has 11 amino acids. Unmatched junction bases numbered 5, after V lost 5 bases and J lost 10 bases. Germline CDR1 and CDR2: GTSNPN and SVGIG (reference sequence). The CDR3 protein is CAWRLAVEQFF. The CDR3, as DNA: TGTGCCTGGCGGCTAGCGGTAGAGCAGTTCTTC.

The chain is built from TRBV28 and TRBJ2-7; the match to TRBD1 covers 10 bases. The trim removed 10 bases at V and 4 bases at J, leaving 13 bases unmatched. CDR3 length: 15 residues. Germline values: CDR1 MDHEN, CDR2 SYDVKM. The CDR3 reads CATLARTGGGYEQYF. CDR3 in DNA: TGTGCCACCCTAGCCCGGACAGGGGGGGGTTACGAGCAGTACTTC.

In regard to this clone: Other DNA sequences of this sample code for an identical CDR3. The chain recombines TRBV6-6 with TRBJ2-5; no reliable D call. Germline loops: CDR1 MNHNY, CDR2 SVGAGI (reference sequence). CDR3 length: 14 amino acids. Trimming removed 2 bases from V and 5 bases from J, with 12 bases in between. This chain's CDR3 is CASSYGQVGETQYF. CDR3 in DNA: TGTGCCAGCAGTTACGGTCAGGTTGGGGAGACCCAGTACTTC.

The chain joins TRBV15 to TRBJ2-7; D is perhaps TRBD1 (6 bases). This CDR3 region has 13 residues. The V and J ends lost 3 bases and 5 bases respectively, with 11 bases between them. Germline CDR1 and CDR2: LNHNV and YYDKDF (reference sequence). The CDR3: CATSRGTGNEQYF. In DNA, the CDR3 is TGTGCCACCAGCAGGGGAACAGGGAACGAGCAGTACTTC.

The chain combines TRBV25-1 with TRBJ2-1; 14 nucleotides match TRBD2. Per the germline V gene, CDR1 is MGHDK and CDR2 is SYGVNS. The junction had 3 bases not matched to a gene; V was cut back by 3 bases and J by 8 bases. This CDR3 comprises 15 residues. CDR3 nucleotides: TGTGCCAGCAGTGATTGGACTAGCGGGAGGTATGAGCAGTTCTTC. The encoded protein is CASSDWTSGRYEQFF.

The V and J genes are TRBV2 and TRBJ2-7; tentatively, D is TRBD1 (6 bases). CDR3 length equals 13 residues. V gave up 1 base and J gave up 5 bases, with 9 bases separating them. Germline V gene lookup returns CDR1 SNHLY and CDR2 FYNNEI. CDR3 sequence: CASSEVTGNEQYF. DNA for the CDR3: TGTGCCAGCAGTGAAGTCACAGGGAACGAGCAGTACTTC.

Concerning this clone itself: Different DNA sequences within this sample yield the same CDR3. This chain uses TRBV3-1 (or the pseudogene TRBV3-2) with TRBJ1-5; D uncertain. Germline V gene sequence: CDR1 LGHDT, CDR2 YNNKEL (reference sequence). V was clipped by 2 bases and J by 2 bases, with 7 bases between them. The CDR3 sequence is 14 residues long. CDR3 protein: CASSQRGGNQPQHF. DNA of the CDR3: TGTGCCAGCAGCCAACGGGGTGGCAATCAGCCCCAGCATTTT.

The chain has TRBV25-1 and TRBJ1-5, with 9 bases aligning to TRBD1. V trimming: 6 bases; J trimming: 7 bases; junction bases outside the gene matches: 4. CDR3 length equals 13 residues. Germline-derived CDR1 and CDR2 are MGHDK and SYGVNS. The CDR3 reads CASRQGALQPQHF. The CDR3 DNA reads as TGTGCCAGCAGACAGGGGGCACTGCAGCCCCAGCATTTT.

This clone is a singleton in its sample. This rearrangement joins TRBV2 to TRBJ2-5, with 8 bases aligning to TRBD1. Germline V gives CDR1 SNHLY, CDR2 FYNNEI. V shed 6 bases, J shed 2 bases, and the junction held 2 bases outside the gene matches. This CDR3 comprises 13 residues. The CDR3 here is CASRGQVQETQYF. CDR3 in DNA: TGTGCCAGCAGGGGACAGGTTCAAGAGACCCAGTACTTC.

The CDR3 DNA sequence: TGTGCCAGCAGCCGCAGCGGGACTACCCCCGGGGAGCTGTTTTTT. The encoded protein is CASSRSGTTPGELFF. The chain is built from TRBV7-3 and TRBJ2-2, with 7 bases that match TRBD2. Germline V gene lookup returns CDR1 SGHTA and CDR2 FQGTGA. With V trimmed by 5 bases and J by 6 bases, 9 bases remained unmatched. This CDR3 has 15 amino acids.